This passage covers 29 T cell receptor beta chains from one sample sequenced in a study of blood T cell repertoires in COVID-19 (TCRdb year 2020). Library preparation employed the immunoSEQ multiplex PCR assay. Drawn from immuneACCESS, this table holds only the in-frame rearrangements with V and J called that TCRdb kept. Clones are partly lost; checked studies trace under half to an unresolved V gene and leave the rest unexplained. The sample table holds approximately 56,000 clones, of which roughly 84% were seen once. 10% to 15% of the sample belongs to the ten largest clones. The sequenced sample consisted of peripheral blood. These receptors were taken from a woman over 75 with acute or convalescent COVID-19.

V gene TRBV3-1 (or the pseudogene TRBV3-2) combines with J gene TRBJ1-1; TRBD1 aligns across 8 bases. The germline V gene encodes CDR1 LGHDT and CDR2 YNNKEL (reference sequence). Germline trimming cut 4 bases from V and 1 base from J; bases unmatched to any gene: 2. The CDR3 is made up of 14 amino acids. The CDR3, as DNA: TGTGCCAGCAGCCTCGGACAGGGGAACACTGAAGCTTTCTTT. This encodes CASSLGQGNTEAFF.

The CDR3 loop is CAFQGTISSYNSPLHF. For the CDR3, the DNA is TGTGCCTTCCAGGGGACCATAAGCTCCTATAATTCACCCCTCCACTTT. The chain links TRBV30 to TRBJ1-6; the D gene is possibly TRBD1 (6 bases). CDR1 is GTSNPN and CDR2 is SVGIG in the germline V gene (reference sequence). V was shortened by 7 bases and J by 0 bases, with 16 bases between the two germline ends. This CDR3 spans 16 amino acids.

This clone was found a few times. This sequence joins TRBV19 and TRBJ2-7, with D unresolved. The CDR3 is made up of 12 amino acids. CDR1 LNHDA and CDR2 SQIVND come from the germline V gene (reference sequence). The ends were cut back, 3 bases at V and 7 bases at J, with 10 bases in the middle. CDR3 sequence: CASSINEREQYF. Written as DNA, the CDR3 is TGTGCCAGTAGTATTAATGAGAGGGAGCAGTACTTC.

This clone was detected only a few times. V and J are TRBV5-4 and TRBJ1-4; TRBD1 matches at 7 bases. CDR1 SGHNT and CDR2 YYREEE come from the germline V gene (reference sequence). With 4 bases clipped from V and 7 bases from J, the junction kept 7 bases outside the gene matches. The CDR3 spans 14 residues. CDR3 residues: CASSPQGNGEKLFF. The CDR3 nucleotides read TGTGCCAGCAGCCCACAGGGGAATGGTGAAAAACTGTTTTTT.

The rearrangement links TRBV3-1 (or the pseudogene TRBV3-2) to TRBJ2-2; TRBD2 agrees at 10 bases. With 4 bases clipped from V and 5 bases from J, the junction kept 13 bases outside the gene matches. The CDR3 contains 18 residues. Germline values: CDR1 LGHDT, CDR2 YNNKEL (reference sequence). The CDR3 bases are TGTGCCAGCAGCCCCACCCACACTAGCGGGGAAGGGACCGGGGAGCTGTTTTTT. Its protein product is CASSPTHTSGEGTGELFF.

The gene calls are TRBV28 and TRBJ2-2; a weak D match, TRBD1 (5 bases). Trimming left V 7 bases short and J 5 bases short, with 14 bases between. Germline V gene sequence: CDR1 MDHEN, CDR2 SYDVKM. The CDR3 length is 14 residues. In nucleotides, the CDR3 is TGTGCCAGCAAAGGGCAGGGTATGACCGGGGAGCTGTTTTTT. This sequence encodes CASKGQGMTGELFF.

The chain couples TRBV7-6 to TRBJ2-3; TRBD2 matches at 8 bases. The CDR3 has 17 residues. After removal of 3 bases from V and 4 bases from J, the junction contained 12 bases not matched to a gene. The V gene's germline CDR1 is SGHVS and CDR2 FNYEAQ. CDR3 amino acids: CASSFARAAGGPDTQYF. In DNA form, the CDR3 reads TGTGCCAGCAGCTTCGCTCGGGCCGCGGGGGGCCCAGATACGCAGTATTTT.

V usage is TRBV6-5 and J usage is TRBJ2-1; D gene ambiguous. CDR1 is MNHEY and CDR2 is SVGAGI in the germline V gene. The V and J ends lost 7 bases and 0 bases respectively, with 4 bases between them. This CDR3 contains 12 residues. The CDR3 loop is CASTSSYNEQFF. The CDR3 DNA sequence: TGTGCCAGCACGAGCTCCTACAATGAGCAGTTCTTC.

This clone has more than one count but fewer than ten. The J gene is TRBJ2-7, the V gene TRBV5-1; D is unclear. Germline V CDR1 and CDR2: SGHRS, YFSETQ. The CDR3 is 14 residues long. With 0 bases removed from V and 6 bases from J, the gap between germline ends came to 13 bases. The CDR3 sequence: CASSLGSAGGEQYF. The CDR3 nucleotides read TGCGCCAGCAGCTTGGGATCGGCAGGTGGCGAGCAGTACTTC.

The chain's CDR3 is CAISAGQGNTIYF. The CDR3 nucleotides are TGTGCCATCAGTGCTGGACAGGGAAACACCATATATTTT. This chain uses TRBV10-3 with TRBJ1-3, with D possibly matching TRBD1 (6 bases). V was pared by 4 bases and J by 4 bases, with 8 bases between. This CDR3 comprises 13 residues. Per germline, CDR1 ENHRY and CDR2 SYGVKD.

The chain combines TRBV11-2 with TRBJ2-7; TRBD2 agrees at 10 bases. This CDR3 contains 14 residues. Germline V gene data show CDR1 as SGHAT and CDR2 as FQNNGV. V was pared by 6 bases and J by 4 bases, with 6 bases of the junction left unmatched. The CDR3 loop is CASSERGGPYEQYF. The CDR3 bases are TGTGCCAGCAGTGAGCGGGGGGGCCCTTACGAGCAGTACTTC.

The CDR3 sequence: CASSESGQFNYGYTF. CDR3 coding DNA: TGCGCCAGCAGTGAGTCGGGACAGTTTAACTATGGCTACACCTTC. This chain uses TRBV10-2 with TRBJ1-2, with 7 bases identical to TRBD1. Germline values: CDR1 WSHSY, CDR2 SAAADI. CDR3 length: 15 residues. The J segment lost 1 base and the V segment lost 0 bases, leaving 2 bases of the junction unmatched.

The chain employs TRBV21-1 and TRBJ2-7; TRBD1, the table's D call, was not compared with the DNA. TRBV21-1 is tagged as a pseudogene. CDR3 length: 16 amino acids. CDR3 sequence (DNA): TGTGCCAGTCGGCGGCTTGACAGGGGGCAAAACTACGAGCAGTACTTC. It codes for CASRRLDRGQNYEQYF.

CDR3 nucleotide sequence: TGTGCCAGCAGCGAGGACTCCTCGCCCCACTATGGCTACACCTTC. This gives the protein CASSEDSSPHYGYTF. V usage is TRBV3-1 (or the pseudogene TRBV3-2) and J usage is TRBJ1-2; D ambiguous. In germline, CDR1 is LGHDT, CDR2 YNNKEL (reference sequence). The CDR3 consists of 15 residues. The V and J ends lost 5 bases and 3 bases respectively, with 16 bases between them.

V usage is TRBV24-1 and J usage is TRBJ2-1, with 11 bases matching TRBD1. V shed 0 bases and J 10 bases; nucleotides not matched to a gene: 4. The CDR3 consists of 15 residues. Germline CDR1 is KGHDR and CDR2 is SFDVKD. CDR3 nucleotide sequence: TGTGCCACCAGTGATTTGAAGGGACAGGGGGAAGAGCAGTTCTTC. It yields the protein CATSDLKGQGEEQFF.

This chain's CDR3 is CASSPIRQGGDTQYF. The CDR3 DNA is TGTGCCAGCTCACCAATTAGGCAGGGAGGAGATACGCAGTATTTT. The rearrangement uses TRBV18 and TRBJ2-3, with D tentatively TRBD2 (6 bases). The CDR3 has 15 amino acids. The V and J ends lost 2 bases and 5 bases respectively, with 14 bases between them. In germline, CDR1 is KGHSH, CDR2 LQKENI.

The chain has TRBV1 and TRBJ2-5; TRBD2, the table's D call, was not compared with the DNA. TRBV1 is labeled a pseudogene. This CDR3 is 17 amino acids long. The CDR3 nucleotides are TGCACCAGCGGGAGCCATGGAGGACGGGGGGGTAAAGAGACCCAGTACTTC. Translating it yields CTSGSHGGRGGKETQYF.

The CDR3 nucleotides read TGTGCCAGTAGTGTTCCGGGACAGGGGGCGTTCGAGCAGTACTTC. Protein: CASSVPGQGAFEQYF. The chain carries TRBV19 and TRBJ2-7; TRBD1 agrees at 12 bases. Germline V gives CDR1 LNHDA, CDR2 SQIVND (reference sequence). Germline trimming cut 5 bases from V and 6 bases from J; bases unmatched to any gene: 8. There are 15 residues in the CDR3.

CDR3 sequence (DNA): TGTGCCAGCAGCTTTGTGTGGACAGGGGCCTCTCGCGAGCAGTACTTC. Protein: CASSFVWTGASREQYF. This rearrangement joins TRBV5-4 to TRBJ2-7; TRBD1 agrees at 9 bases. CDR1 is SGHNT and CDR2 is YYREEE in the germline V gene (reference sequence). CDR3 length: 16 amino acids. Germline trimming cut 2 bases from V and 6 bases from J; bases unmatched to any gene: 12.

The V and J genes are TRBV29-1 and TRBJ2-7; D perhaps matches TRBD2 (5 bases). The V gene lost 5 bases and the J gene lost 4 bases, with 15 bases spanning the gap. Germline values: CDR1 SQVTM, CDR2 ANQGSEA. The CDR3 runs 13 residues. CDR3 amino acids: CSVIPPGLYEQYF. In nucleotides, the CDR3 is TGCAGCGTTATTCCCCCAGGACTGTACGAGCAGTACTTC.

The chain recombines TRBV13 with TRBJ1-3; D ambiguous. The germline V and J ends were trimmed by 3 bases and 9 bases, with 12 bases remaining between them. CDR1 and CDR2 from the germline V gene are PRHDT and FYEKMQ (reference sequence). There are 13 residues in the CDR3. The CDR3 DNA reads TGTGCCAGCAGCTTCCGGGGTAGCGGCACCATATATTTT. It is translated as CASSFRGSGTIYF.

The chain links TRBV15 to TRBJ2-5, with a weak D call TRBD2 (5 bases). Germline V gene lookup returns CDR1 LNHNV and CDR2 YYDKDF (reference sequence). Trimming stripped 3 bases from V and 4 bases from J, with 21 bases between. The CDR3 consists of 17 residues. The chain's CDR3 is CATSSQMRSGYRETQYF. The CDR3 bases are TGTGCCACCAGCAGCCAAATGAGATCGGGGTACCGAGAGACCCAGTACTTC.

The chain's CDR3 is CASSSQSSYNEQFF. The CDR3 DNA follows: TGTGCCAGCAGCTCACAAAGCTCCTACAATGAGCAGTTCTTC. The rearrangement uses TRBV7-9 and TRBJ2-1; D unclear. The CDR3 is 14 residues long. Germline CDR1 and CDR2: SEHNR and FQNEAQ (reference sequence). V was shortened by 4 bases and J by 0 bases, with 7 bases between the two germline ends.

The chain recombines TRBV19 with TRBJ2-2; 8 nucleotides align to TRBD1. CDR1 is LNHDA and CDR2 is SQIVND in the germline V gene (reference sequence). There are 14 residues in the CDR3. V shed 5 bases, J shed 5 bases, and the junction held 4 bases outside the gene matches. CDR3 DNA: TGTGCCAGTAGTGGGACAGGCTGGACCGGGGAGCTGTTTTTT. Protein sequence: CASSGTGWTGELFF.

The CDR3 region has the DNA TGTGCCAGTAGTAAAGAGGGGGACACCCTCTATGGCTACACCTTC. Its protein product is CASSKEGDTLYGYTF. The J gene is TRBJ1-2, the V gene TRBV19; possible D gene TRBD1, 6 bases. The germline V gene has CDR1 LNHDA and CDR2 SQIVND (reference sequence). The CDR3 has 15 residues. V lost 4 bases, J lost 4 bases, and 16 bases lay in between.

The chain has TRBV27 and TRBJ1-2; 7 nucleotides agree with TRBD1. The CDR3 covers 14 residues. Germline lookup yields CDR1 MNHEY and CDR2 SMNVEV (reference sequence). The ends lost 8 bases at V and 0 bases at J; junction bases unmatched: 6. CDR3 in amino acids: CASGTGTANYGYTF. As DNA, the CDR3 is TGTGCCAGCGGAACCGGGACAGCTAACTATGGCTACACCTTC.

V is TRBV29-1 and J is TRBJ1-3; possible D gene TRBD1, 6 bases. The CDR3 sequence is 17 residues long. The V and J ends lost 3 bases and 0 bases respectively, with 18 bases between them. The germline V gene has CDR1 SQVTM and CDR2 ANQGSEA. The CDR3 reads CSVEDRRGPVSGNTIYF. The DNA of the CDR3 is TGCAGCGTTGAGGACAGAAGGGGCCCTGTCTCTGGAAACACCATATATTTT.

This chain connects TRBV18 to TRBJ2-3; maybe TRBD1 (6 bases). The V gene lost 3 bases and the J gene lost 4 bases, with 11 bases spanning the gap. From germline, CDR1 is KGHSH and CDR2 LQKENI. The CDR3 has 14 residues. Here the CDR3 reads CASSPQGIADTQYF. For the CDR3, the DNA is TGTGCCAGCTCACCCCAGGGGATAGCAGATACGCAGTATTTT.

This chain joins TRBV5-5 and TRBJ2-7, with a weak D call TRBD2 (6 bases). Germline loops: CDR1 SGHKS, CDR2 YYEKEE (reference sequence). The V end was cut by 2 bases, the J end by 0 bases, with 9 bases between. CDR3 length equals 14 residues. In DNA form, the CDR3 reads TGTGCCAGCAGCTTCGGACTAACCTCCTACGAGCAGTACTTC. Amino acids: CASSFGLTSYEQYF.